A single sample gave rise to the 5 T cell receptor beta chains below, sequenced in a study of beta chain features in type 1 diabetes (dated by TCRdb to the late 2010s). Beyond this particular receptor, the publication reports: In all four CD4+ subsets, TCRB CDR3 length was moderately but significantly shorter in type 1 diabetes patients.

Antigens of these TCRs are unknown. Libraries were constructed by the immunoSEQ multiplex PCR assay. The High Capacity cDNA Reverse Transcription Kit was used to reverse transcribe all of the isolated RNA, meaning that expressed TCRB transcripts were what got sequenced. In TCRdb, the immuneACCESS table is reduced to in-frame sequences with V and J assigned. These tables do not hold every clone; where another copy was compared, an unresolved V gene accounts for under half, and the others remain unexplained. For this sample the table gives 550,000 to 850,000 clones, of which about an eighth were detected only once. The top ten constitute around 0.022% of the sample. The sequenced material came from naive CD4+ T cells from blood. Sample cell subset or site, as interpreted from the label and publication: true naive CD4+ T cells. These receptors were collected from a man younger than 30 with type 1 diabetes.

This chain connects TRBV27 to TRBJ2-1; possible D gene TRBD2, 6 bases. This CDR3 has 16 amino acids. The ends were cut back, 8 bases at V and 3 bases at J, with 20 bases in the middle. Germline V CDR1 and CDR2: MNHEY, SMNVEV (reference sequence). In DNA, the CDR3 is TGTGCCAGCTCACCTGGGGGGTGGAAGAACTACAATGAGCAGTTCTTC. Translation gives CASSPGGWKNYNEQFF.

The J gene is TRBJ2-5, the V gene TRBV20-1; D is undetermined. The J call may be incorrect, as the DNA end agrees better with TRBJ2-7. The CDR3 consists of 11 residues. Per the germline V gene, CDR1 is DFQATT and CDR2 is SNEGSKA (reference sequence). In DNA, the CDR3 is TGCAGTTCCCGTCCCGGCCACGAGCAGTACTTC. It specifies CSSRPGHEQYF.

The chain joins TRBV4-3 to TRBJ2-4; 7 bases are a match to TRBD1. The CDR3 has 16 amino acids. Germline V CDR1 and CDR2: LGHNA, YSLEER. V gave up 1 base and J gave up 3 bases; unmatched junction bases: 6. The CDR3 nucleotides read TGCGCCAGCAGCCAAGGAGAGGGGACAGTCAAAAACATTCAGTACTTC. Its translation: CASSQGEGTVKNIQYF.

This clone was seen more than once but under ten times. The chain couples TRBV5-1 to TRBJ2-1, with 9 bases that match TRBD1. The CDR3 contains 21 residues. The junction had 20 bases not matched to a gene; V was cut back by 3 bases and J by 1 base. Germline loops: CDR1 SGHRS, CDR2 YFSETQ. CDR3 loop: CASSSPGQGKSFGSSYNEQFF. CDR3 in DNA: TGCGCCAGCAGCTCGCCGGGACAGGGAAAATCTTTCGGGTCATCCTACAATGAGCAGTTCTTC.

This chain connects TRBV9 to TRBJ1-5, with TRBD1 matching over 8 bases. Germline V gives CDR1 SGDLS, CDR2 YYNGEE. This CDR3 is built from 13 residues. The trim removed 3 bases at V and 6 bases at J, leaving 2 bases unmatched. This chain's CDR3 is CASSAQGGQPQHF. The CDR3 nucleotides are TGTGCCAGCAGCGCACAGGGGGGTCAGCCCCAGCATTTT.